These 3 T cell receptor beta chains were all obtained from the same sample, sequenced in a study of OX40 agonist ivuxolimab in advanced cancers. The repertoire was sequenced with immunoSEQ multiplex PCR; TCRdb's copy has only in-frame clones and lacks some. The table shows 67,000 or so clones, with about nine tenths occurring only once. The sequenced sample was CD4+ or CD8+ T cells sorted from blood, obtained in a trial of the OX40 agonist ivuxolimab. The receptors come from an adult with an advanced solid tumor such as melanoma, head and neck, liver or kidney cancer.

CDR3 DNA sequence: TGTGCCATCAGTGAGACTAAATCCTACGAGCAGTACTTC. It is translated as CAISETKSYEQYF. The rearrangement joins TRBV10-3 to TRBJ2-7; no definite D call. V lost 2 bases, J lost 1 base, and 6 bases lay in between. The CDR3 runs to 13 residues. The germline CDR1 and CDR2 sequences are ENHRY and SYGVKD.

This sequence joins TRBV30 and TRBJ1-5; TRBD1 is a possible D gene (6 bases). Germline V gives CDR1 GTSNPN, CDR2 SVGIG (reference sequence). The CDR3 runs to 13 residues. Between the trimmed V and J ends, which lost 2 bases and 6 bases, there was a span of 11 bases. The CDR3 DNA is TGTGCCTGGAGTCACAGGGTCGGTCAGCCCCAGCATTTT. As protein: CAWSHRVGQPQHF.

This clone has a handful of counts. The V and J genes are TRBV2 and TRBJ1-5, with D possibly matching TRBD1 (5 bases). The CDR3 contains 13 residues. The V gene's germline CDR1 is SNHLY and CDR2 FYNNEI. Trimming shortened V by 1 base and J by 6 bases, and 7 bases separated the two germline ends. CDR3 residues: CASSEEGSQPQHF. CDR3 nucleotide sequence: TGTGCCAGCAGTGAAGAGGGGAGTCAGCCCCAGCATTTT.